This TCR beta chain derives from a study of OX40 agonist ivuxolimab in advanced cancers. Study as a whole: Patients with prior anti-PD-1, anti-PD-L1 or anti-CTLA-4 therapy were eligible; approximately 40% had some. Partial responses were observed in three patients, of whom one had hepatocellular carcinoma and two had cutaneous melanoma. The study, taken as a whole, reports: Relative to CD4+, CD8+ T cells held more expanded clones on average.

Assay: immunoSEQ multiplex PCR; the TCRdb copy retains only in-frame clones and omits some. Among about 84,000 clones listed, over 80% were seen once. The timepoints at which blood was sampled were baseline, cycle 4 day 1, and cycle 7 day 1. Germline loops: CDR1 SGHTA, CDR2 FQGTGA. Trimming removed 6 bases from V and 0 bases from J, with 14 bases in between. This CDR3 comprises 16 residues. About this clone itself: No antigen is known for it.

The source is an adult with an advanced solid tumor such as melanoma, head and neck, liver or kidney cancer. The material was CD4+ or CD8+ T cells sorted from blood, obtained in a trial of the OX40 agonist ivuxolimab. V gene TRBV7-3 combines with J gene TRBJ2-2; D may correspond to TRBD1 or TRBD2 (5 bases each). The CDR3 DNA reads TGTGCCAGCAGGACCACCGGGACGGCGAACACCGGGGAGCTGTTTTTT. It yields the protein CASRTTGTANTGELFF.